The present TCR beta chain was sequenced within a study of T cells in Graves' hyperthyroidism and ophthalmopathy. Duration under 3 months, a NOSPECS grade of at least 4, and a Clinical Activity Score of at least 3 characterized the ophthalmopathy patients. The source material, RNA transcripts, was used to amplify TCR beta CDR3 regions. A first-round RT-PCR of the TCR CDR3 used the HTBI primer set. TCRdb reprocessed the multiplex PCR reads with MiXCR, giving one entry per CDR3 protein. The data show fewer than 450,000 distinct CDR3 sequences, with around 18% seen just once and around 40% held by the top ten. General observations from the study: The majority of expanded thyroid clonotypes above 0.001 also appeared in blood. A model of 13 V-J pairs discriminated ophthalmopathy from stable hyperthyroidism.

To note about this clonotype: What it recognizes is unknown.

The TCR originated in a man between 18 and 35 years old with Graves' ophthalmopathy. Material: blood.

CDR3 sequence: CASSTTGRGGETQYF. The CDR3 DNA reads as TGTGCCAGCAGTACGACGGGACGGGGGGGAGAGACCCAGTACTTC. The chain recombines TRBV6-1 with TRBJ2-5; 8 bases align to TRBD2. The CDR3 is made up of 15 amino acids. The germline CDR1 and CDR2 sequences are MNHNS and SASEGT. The ends lost 5 bases at V and 4 bases at J; junction bases unmatched: 9.